This T cell receptor beta chain was profiled in a study of T-cell memory formation after mild COVID-19. The CDR3 extends over 12 amino acids. V was pared by 8 bases and J by 3 bases, with 10 bases between. In germline, CDR1 is MGHDK, CDR2 SYGVNS. Each CDR3 protein is one row after TCRdb ran MiXCR on the 5' RACE reads. Altogether under 60,000 distinct CDR3 sequences are present, approximately 9% being singletons, with the ten largest covering about 11%. The rearrangement uses TRBV25-1 and TRBJ1-2; no reliable D call. The sequence was obtained from an adult woman who had mild COVID-19 (a few samples of this study predate the infection). Cell type and time point are not known. The material sequenced was PBMCs or a T cell subset sorted from them (not recorded which). The CDR3 DNA sequence: TGTGCCAGCTCCATATGGGACTATGGCTACACCTTC. As protein: CASSIWDYGYTF.